The TCR beta chain described here comes from a study of blood T cell repertoires in COVID-19. V was cut by 0 bases and J by 3 bases, with 9 bases left in between. Germline V lookup: CDR1 SGHTA, CDR2 FQGNSA. This CDR3 is 15 amino acids long. The method was immunoSEQ multiplex PCR; TCRdb's version includes in-frame clones alone and lacks a portion of them. The sample has about 240,000 clones, approximately 90% seen once. The sample comprised PBMCs or T cells enriched from blood (not recorded which). This receptor was identified in a woman in her thirties who had recovered from COVID-19. The V and J genes are TRBV7-2 and TRBJ1-3, with D possibly TRBD1 on 6 matching bases. DNA for the CDR3: TGTGCCAGCAGCTTAGCGGGACACGGTGGAAACACCATATATTTT. This gives the protein CASSLAGHGGNTIYF.